A selection of T cell receptor beta chains follows, all from one sample in a study of blood T cell repertoires in COVID-19. Profiled with immunoSEQ multiplex PCR; TCRdb holds only in-frame clones, not every one. The repertoire holds about 240,000 clones, with approximately 86% as singletons. The sample taken for sequencing was peripheral blood. All receptors come from an older woman with active or convalescent COVID-19. CDR3s include the opening cysteine and the closing phenylalanine or tryptophan. D genes are given only for firm matches. Some rows have no size entry. The others give once, few or many, or a class for an expanded clone.

d_call,v_call,j_call,clone_size,cdr3_nt,cdr3_aa
.,TRBV2,TRBJ2-3,.,TGTGCCAGCAGTCTAGCGAATCGGGTTACAGATACGCAGTATTTT,CASSLANRVTDTQYF
TRBD2,TRBV2,TRBJ2-1,.,TGTGCCAGCAAGGGCGGGGGCTCCTACAATGAGCAGTTCTTC,CASKGGGSYNEQFF
TRBD2,TRBV10-2,TRBJ2-1,.,TGCGCCAGCATCGGCCTAGCGGAGTACAATGAGCAGTTCTTC,CASIGLAEYNEQFF
TRBD1,TRBV7-2,TRBJ1-2,.,TGTGCCAGCAGCTTAGCGGGGCAGGGGGCGCGTGGCTACACCTTC,CASSLAGQGARGYTF
TRBD1,TRBV7-9,TRBJ1-2,once,TGTGCCAGCAGCCCGCCAGGGGGCGCGGGCGGCTACACCTTC,CASSPPGGAGGYTF
.,TRBV5-1,TRBJ1-1,.,TGCGCCAGCAGCCCGGGGGGGCACGGGGAAGCTTTCTTT,CASSPGGHGEAFF
TRBD1,TRBV5-1,TRBJ1-6,.,TGCGCCAGCAGCCGAGGACAGGGTGGTTCCTATAATTCACCCCTCCACTTT,CASSRGQGGSYNSPLHF
TRBD1,TRBV7-2,TRBJ1-6,few,TGTGCCAGCAGCAGGACAGGGGACGGGAGCTCCTATAATTCACCCCTCCACTTT,CASSRTGDGSSYNSPLHF
.,TRBV5-4,TRBJ2-7,.,TGTGCCAGCAGCTTGGGCGGGGTTTTCTACGAGCAGTACTTC,CASSLGGVFYEQYF
.,TRBV5-5,TRBJ1-2,once,TGTGCCAGCAGCTTGGAAGCCACCTTCTATGGCTACACCTTC,CASSLEATFYGYTF
.,TRBV7-2,TRBJ1-2,.,TGTGCCAGCAGCTTTGCCGGGACAAGGGGCTACACCTTC,CASSFAGTRGYTF
.,TRBV27,TRBJ1-3,.,TGTGCCAGGAGTGGGGGCAGTGGAAACACCATATATTTT,CARSGGSGNTIYF
TRBD2,TRBV4-1,TRBJ2-1,.,TGCGCCAGCAGCCAAGATAGAGCGGGGGGGCGGTACAATGAGCAGTTCTTC,CASSQDRAGGRYNEQFF
.,TRBV5-3,TRBJ1-3,.,TGTGCCAGAAGCTTGGTGGCAGGCGCTCACCTCTCTGGAAACACCATATATTTT,CARSLVAGAHLSGNTIYF
.,TRBV3-1/TRBV3-2,TRBJ2-2,.,TGTGCCAGCAGCCAAGGCGCGGGTACGGAGCTGTTTTTT,CASSQGAGTELFF
.,TRBV18,TRBJ2-1,.,TGTGCCAGCTCACGGACTGTTGATCACTACAATGAGCAGTTCTTC,CASSRTVDHYNEQFF
.,TRBV10-1,TRBJ1-1,.,TGCGCCAGCATTGTGGGCCAGGGGCTGAACACTGAAGCTTTCTTT,CASIVGQGLNTEAFF
.,TRBV24-1,TRBJ1-5,.,TGTGCCACCAGTGATTTGCAGGGACACCTCTATCAGCCCCAGCATTTT,CATSDLQGHLYQPQHF
TRBD1,TRBV23-1,TRBJ2-7,.,TGCGCCAGCAGTCATCCCCGACAGGGGTGGGCCTTC,CASSHPRQGWAF
.,TRBV6-2/TRBV6-3,TRBJ2-6,few,TGTGCCAGCAGCCAAACACAGTCTGGGGCCAACGTCCTGACTTTC,CASSQTQSGANVLTF
.,TRBV2,TRBJ2-7,.,TGTGCCAGCAGTGAAGAGGACCCCAGGGACGAGCAGTACTTC,CASSEEDPRDEQYF
.,TRBV18,TRBJ1-5,.,TGTGCCAGCTCTACAGGAGACGGTCAGCCCCAGCATTTT,CASSTGDGQPQHF
TRBD2,TRBV6-4,TRBJ2-3,.,TGTGCCAGCCGGCGGGGGGGCACAGATACGCAGTATTTT,CASRRGGTDTQYF
.,TRBV6-6,TRBJ2-2,.,TGTGCCAGCAGTCAAGGACAAGACACCGGGGAGCTGTTTTTT,CASSQGQDTGELFF
.,TRBV7-8,TRBJ2-7,.,TGTGCCAGCACAAAGGAGATGGGGCTCCGAATCGGGTACGAGCAGTACTTC,CASTKEMGLRIGYEQYF
.,TRBV18,TRBJ1-4,.,TGTGCCAGCTCACCACGACCAGGGGAAACTAATGAAAAACTGTTTTTT,CASSPRPGETNEKLFF
TRBD1,TRBV5-1,TRBJ2-3,.,TGCGCCAGCAGTTCAACAGGGGTTGGAGATACGCAGTATTTT,CASSSTGVGDTQYF
.,TRBV19,TRBJ2-3,.,TGTGCCAGTAGTATATACATCACAGATACGCAGTATTTT,CASSIYITDTQYF
.,TRBV9,TRBJ2-3,.,TGTGCCAGCAGCGTAGGGCGGGGAACTAGCACAGATACGCAGTATTTT,CASSVGRGTSTDTQYF
TRBD1,TRBV6-4,TRBJ2-2,.,TGTGCCAGCAGGAAAGACAGGGTTGGCACCGGGGAGCTGTTTTTT,CASRKDRVGTGELFF
.,TRBV6-6,TRBJ2-1,.,TGTGCCAGCAGTTACCCTACAGGGTCGGGGGGCGATGAGCAGTTCTTC,CASSYPTGSGGDEQFF
TRBD2,TRBV5-1,TRBJ2-1,.,TGCGCCAGCAGCTTACTAGCGGGGGCCCGAGGTGAGCAGTTCTTC,CASSLLAGARGEQFF
.,TRBV12-5,TRBJ1-1,.,TGTGCTAGTGGTTTGCCACCGGGACAACAGAACACTGAAGCTTTCTTT,CASGLPPGQQNTEAFF
TRBD1,TRBV24-1,TRBJ1-1,.,TGTGCCACCAGTGATGGGACAGGACCGGGAGCTTTCTTT,CATSDGTGPGAFF
.,TRBV15,TRBJ2-1,.,TGTGCCACCAGCATGAGGGATGAGCAGTTCTTC,CATSMRDEQFF
.,TRBV7-2,TRBJ1-4,.,TGTGCCAGCAGCTTAGTTCCCACTACAACTAATGAAAAACTGTTTTTT,CASSLVPTTTNEKLFF
.,TRBV18,TRBJ1-6,.,TGTGCCAGCTCCGCCCCCGGAGGAGGGAGCAATTCACCCCTCCACTTT,CASSAPGGGSNSPLHF
.,TRBV14,TRBJ2-1,.,TGTGCCACTACCTGGGGGCCGAAAAATGAGCAGTTCTTC,CATTWGPKNEQFF
.,TRBV3-1/TRBV3-2,TRBJ1-3,.,TGTGCCAGCAGCTGGCGACAGGCCACGTTCGTCTGGAACACCATATATTTT,CASSWRQATFVWNTIYF
.,TRBV3-1/TRBV3-2,TRBJ1-2,.,TGTGCCAGCAGCCAGAGTGACAGAAACTATGGCTACACCTTC,CASSQSDRNYGYTF
TRBD1,TRBV3-1/TRBV3-2,TRBJ1-2,.,TGTGCCAGCAGCCAAGAGGTCCGGGACAGGGGTCATGGCTACACCTTC,CASSQEVRDRGHGYTF
.,TRBV7-8,TRBJ2-1,.,TGTGCCAGCAGCTTAACAGGCCCGCCGGTTGGTGAGCAGTTCTTC,CASSLTGPPVGEQFF
.,TRBV19,TRBJ2-3,many,TGTGCCAGTGGGGAGAGCACAGATACGCAGTATTTT,CASGESTDTQYF
.,TRBV7-2,TRBJ1-1,once,TGTGCCAGCAGCTCACAGGGCGGCGCTGAAGCTTTCTTT,CASSSQGGAEAFF
.,TRBV7-2,TRBJ1-3,.,TGTGCCAGCAGCTTATATGGACGAGAGGAGGACACCATATATTTT,CASSLYGREEDTIYF
TRBD1,TRBV4-3,TRBJ1-4,.,TGCGCCAGCAGCCAAGACCCCGCCGAGACAGGGGGGTCTCTGTTTTTT,CASSQDPAETGGSLFF
TRBD1,TRBV29-1,TRBJ1-3,.,TGCAGCGTTGATCTGACAGGGGGGGTTGGAAACACCATATATTTT,CSVDLTGGVGNTIYF
.,TRBV4-3,TRBJ2-1,.,TGCGCCAGCAGCCAACGAGACCGAGGAGCCTACAATGAGCAGTTCTTC,CASSQRDRGAYNEQFF
TRBD2,TRBV10-3,TRBJ2-3,.,TGTGCCATCAGTGTGTCGGCTAGCGGGGGTATCACAGATACGCAGTATTTT,CAISVSASGGITDTQYF
.,TRBV7-7,TRBJ2-1,.,TGTGCCAGCAGCTTAGATGGCGGGACTTTCGATGAGCAGTTCTTC,CASSLDGGTFDEQFF